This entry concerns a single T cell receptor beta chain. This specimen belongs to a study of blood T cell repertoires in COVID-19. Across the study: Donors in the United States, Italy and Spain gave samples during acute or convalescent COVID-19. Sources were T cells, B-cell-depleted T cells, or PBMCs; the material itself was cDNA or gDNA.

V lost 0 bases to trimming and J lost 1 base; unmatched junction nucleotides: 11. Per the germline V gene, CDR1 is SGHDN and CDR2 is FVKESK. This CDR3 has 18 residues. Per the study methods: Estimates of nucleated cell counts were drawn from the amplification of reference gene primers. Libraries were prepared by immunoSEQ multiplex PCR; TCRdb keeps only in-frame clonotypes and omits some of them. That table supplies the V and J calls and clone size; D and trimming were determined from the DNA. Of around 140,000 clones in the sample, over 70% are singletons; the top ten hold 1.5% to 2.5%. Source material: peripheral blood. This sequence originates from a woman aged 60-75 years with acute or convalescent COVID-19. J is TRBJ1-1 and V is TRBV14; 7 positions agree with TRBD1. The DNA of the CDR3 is TGTGCCAGCAGCCAAGAAATAATTCCGGGACAGAGGAACACTGAAGCTTTCTTT. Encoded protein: CASSQEIIPGQRNTEAFF.